A selection of T cell receptor beta chains follows, all from one sample in a study of beta chain features in type 1 diabetes. Generated by immunoSEQ multiplex PCR, the TCRdb table keeps only in-frame clones and is missing some. The sample shows about 700,000 clones, roughly 13% of them seen only once. The sequencing input was naive CD4+ T cells from blood. All receptors come from a man between 18 and 35 years old with type 1 diabetes. Both conserved end residues are part of each CDR3. D genes are given only for firm matches. Some rows mark clone size as missing; the rest say once, few, many or name a class of expanded clone.

10	.	TRBJ2-3	TRBV20-1	.	TGCAGTGCTGTCACAGATACGCAGTATTTT	CSAVTDTQYF
17	TRBD2	TRBJ2-3	TRBV9	.	TGTGCCAGCAGCGTAGCGGCTAGCGGGGTCTATTTGAATACGCAGTATTTT	CASSVAASGVYLNTQYF
15	.	TRBJ2-2	TRBV10-3	few	TGTGCCATCACACCGGGGGGCACGGGAACCGGGGAGCTGTTTTTT	CAITPGGTGTGELFF
11	.	TRBJ2-3	TRBV28	few	TGTGCCAGCAGTTTGGGAAATACGCAGTATTTT	CASSLGNTQYF
13	.	TRBJ1-1	TRBV19	.	TGTGCCAGTAGTAAGCGGGACGACACTGAAGCTTTCTTT	CASSKRDDTEAFF
17	TRBD2	TRBJ2-3	TRBV30	.	TGTGCCTGGAGTAGGGGGCGGACTAGCGGGTTCACAGATACGCAGTATTTT	CAWSRGRTSGFTDTQYF
14	TRBD1	TRBJ2-1	TRBV18	few	TGTGCCAGCTTCACAGGGACAGGAAGCAATGAGCAGTTCTTC	CASFTGTGSNEQFF
13	.	TRBJ2-5	TRBV5-4	few	TGTGCCAGCAGCTTGGCGGATTCGGAGACCCAGTACTTC	CASSLADSETQYF
12	TRBD1	TRBJ1-1	TRBV27	once	TGTGCCAGCAGTGGACAGGGGAGGTTGGCTTTCTTT	CASSGQGRLAFF
13	.	TRBJ2-7	TRBV18	few	TGTGCCAGCTCACCGCAGGGAACCTACGAGCAGTACTTC	CASSPQGTYEQYF
15	.	TRBJ2-1	TRBV7-8	few	TGTGCCAGCAGCATGACTCCTAGCTCCTACAATGAGCAGTTCTTC	CASSMTPSSYNEQFF
11	.	TRBJ2-7	TRBV30	.	TGTGCCTGGAGTGTGTCCTACGAGCAGTACTTC	CAWSVSYEQYF
16	.	TRBJ2-3	TRBV21-1	few	TGTGCCAGCAGCAAGAGGGGACCCCCGAGCACAGATACGCAGTATTTT	CASSKRGPPSTDTQYF
16	.	TRBJ1-1	TRBV7-9	.	TGTGCCAGCAGCTTAGTCCTCTCCGGCCAGGGCACTGAAGCTTTCTTT	CASSLVLSGQGTEAFF
16	TRBD2	TRBJ2-1	TRBV7-9	.	TGTGCCAGCAGCCCCCCGGGACTAGCGGGGGGGAATGAGCAGTTCTTC	CASSPPGLAGGNEQFF
13	.	TRBJ1-1	TRBV14	few	TGTGCCAGCAGCCAAGGGATTGACACTGAAGCTTTCTTT	CASSQGIDTEAFF
14	.	TRBJ1-2	TRBV2	.	TGTGCCAGCAGTGAAATGGAGGGGAACTATGGCTACACCTTC	CASSEMEGNYGYTF
18	TRBD2	TRBJ2-3	TRBV5-1	few	TGCGCCAGCAGCTTGGTTGGGACTAGCGGGATAGGCACAGATACGCAGTATTTT	CASSLVGTSGIGTDTQYF
17	TRBD1	TRBJ2-7	TRBV28	few	TGTGCCAGCTATCCTATCGAGACAGGGTTTGTTTCCTACGAGCAGTACTTC	CASYPIETGFVSYEQYF
13	.	TRBJ1-2	TRBV5-6	.	TGTGCCAGCAGCTTACCCGGGCAATGGGGTTACACCTTC	CASSLPGQWGYTF
13	.	TRBJ1-1	TRBV14	.	TGTGCCAGCAGCCAGATGGAGGGGGATTGGGCTTTCTTT	CASSQMEGDWAFF
13	TRBD1	TRBJ2-7	TRBV18	few	TGTGCCAGCTCACCAGACAGGGTCAACGAGCAGTACTTC	CASSPDRVNEQYF
13	.	TRBJ2-3	TRBV28	.	TGTGCCAGCAGGGACGGACGCACAGATACGCAGTATTTT	CASRDGRTDTQYF
16	TRBD2	TRBJ2-4	TRBV9	.	TGTGCCAGCAGCGTAGAATGGCGGGGGGCCAAAAACATTCAGTACTTC	CASSVEWRGAKNIQYF
13	.	TRBJ2-7	TRBV30	.	TGTGCCTGGAGTTCCCCCAGCCGCTACGAGCAGTACTTC	CAWSSPSRYEQYF
11	.	TRBJ2-7	TRBV5-1	.	TGCGCCAGCAGCTCGGAGTACGAGCAGTACTTC	CASSSEYEQYF
21	.	TRBJ2-2	TRBV1	few	TGCACCAGCAGCCAAGCCCCGATAGGGACTAGCGGGAAACTTCGCACCGGGGAGCTGTTTTTT	CTSSQAPIGTSGKLRTGELFF
15	TRBD1	TRBJ1-5	TRBV2	few	TGTGCCAGCAGTGATCACAGGGGAAAGGATCAGCCCCAGCATTTT	CASSDHRGKDQPQHF
12	.	TRBJ2-2	TRBV30	few	TGTGCCTGGAGACCAGGCTCCGGGGAGCTGTTTTTT	CAWRPGSGELFF
13	.	TRBJ1-2	TRBV15	.	TGTGCCACCAGCGGGGGCCACCTCTATGGCTACACCTTC	CATSGGHLYGYTF
15	.	TRBJ2-7	TRBV4-1	.	TGCGCCAGCAGCCAAGGGTTACCAGGTCCCTACGAGCAGTACTTC	CASSQGLPGPYEQYF
14	.	TRBJ2-5	TRBV5-1	.	TGCGCCAGCAGCTTTGCGGCAGAAGAAGAGACCCAGTACTTC	CASSFAAEEETQYF
16	.	TRBJ2-7	TRBV19	.	TGTGCCAGTAGTACAAGGACAGCAGCTGGATCCTACGAGCAGTACTTC	CASSTRTAAGSYEQYF
16	TRBD1	TRBJ1-3	TRBV25-1	few	TGTGCCAGCAGTGACCTACAGGGGGTCGCTGGAAACACCATATATTTT	CASSDLQGVAGNTIYF
15	.	TRBJ1-6	TRBV27	.	TGTGCCAGCAGTTTTTCAACAAGAGGGGATTCACCCCTCCACTTT	CASSFSTRGDSPLHF
12	.	TRBJ2-1	TRBV7-2	few	TGTGCCAGCAGCCGTGTTAGGGATGAGCAGTTCTTC	CASSRVRDEQFF
10	.	TRBJ2-7	TRBV20-1	few	TGCAGTGCTCACAGGGACGAGCAGTACTTC	CSAHRDEQYF
14	.	TRBJ1-5	TRBV13	few	TGTGCCAGCAGCTTAGGTTCCGTCGGACAGCCCCAGCATTTT	CASSLGSVGQPQHF
11	.	TRBJ2-2	TRBV6-5	.	TGTGCCAGCGGCCTGTTCGGGGAGCTGTTTTTT	CASGLFGELFF
13	.	TRBJ1-1	TRBV14	.	TGTGCCAGCAGCCTGACAGTGAACACTGAAGCTTTCTTT	CASSLTVNTEAFF
17	.	TRBJ2-1	TRBV4-1	.	TGCGCCAGCAGCCAAGGGGGGCAGGGAGAGACCTACAATGAGCAGTTCTTC	CASSQGGQGETYNEQFF
11	.	TRBJ2-1	TRBV30	.	TGTGCCTGGACCGGACTCAATGAGCAGTTCTTC	CAWTGLNEQFF
15	TRBD1	TRBJ1-2	TRBV18	few	TGTGCCAGCTCACCTACCCTAGACAGGGCCGGTGGCTACACCTTC	CASSPTLDRAGGYTF
15	TRBD2	TRBJ2-1	TRBV4-2	.	TGTGCCAGCAGCCAAGCTAGCGGGGGCTACAATGAGCAGTTCTTC	CASSQASGGYNEQFF
14	.	TRBJ1-2	TRBV7-2	.	TGTGCCAGCAGCTTATCGGCAGGCGCTTATGGCTACACCTTC	CASSLSAGAYGYTF
14	.	TRBJ1-2	TRBV14	few	TGTGCCAGCAGCCAAGATGGCGGGGCGGTGGGCTACACCTTC	CASSQDGGAVGYTF
15	.	TRBJ2-3	TRBV4-2	.	TGTGCCAGCAGCCAAGAAGACAGACGCACAGATACGCAGTATTTT	CASSQEDRRTDTQYF
16	.	TRBJ2-1	TRBV28	.	TGTGCCAGCAGTTTCCTTCCCCAGCGCTGGAACAATGAGCAGTTCTTC	CASSFLPQRWNNEQFF
14	TRBD1	TRBJ1-3	TRBV13	few	TGTGCCAGCAGGAAAACAGGGGGCGGAAACACCATATATTTT	CASRKTGGGNTIYF
15	TRBD1	TRBJ1-2	TRBV2	.	TGTGCCAGCATGGAGGGTTCGGGACAGGGAACAGGCTACACCTTC	CASMEGSGQGTGYTF
15	.	TRBJ1-2	TRBV18	few	TGTGCCAGCTCACCACCGGCCGGGCAGGGCTATGGCTACACCTTC	CASSPPAGQGYGYTF
16	TRBD1	TRBJ2-7	TRBV6-1	.	TGTGCCAGCAGTGAAGAGGGACAGACACCTCCCTACGAGCAGTACTTC	CASSEEGQTPPYEQYF
15	.	TRBJ1-2	TRBV15	.	TGTGCCACCAGCACAGCCGGGGACAACACAGCGCGCTACACCTTC	CATSTAGDNTARYTF
15	TRBD1	TRBJ2-7	TRBV10-3	few	TGTGCCATCAGTGAGCGCGGGACAGGGGACCACGAGCAGTACTTC	CAISERGTGDHEQYF
15	TRBD1	TRBJ1-2	TRBV29-1	.	TGCAGCGTCGACCTCGGACAGGGTGAGGGCTATGGCTACACCTTC	CSVDLGQGEGYGYTF
16	TRBD1	TRBJ1-6	TRBV25-1	.	TGTGCCAGCAGAGTGAAAGGACAGGGCAATAATTCACCCCTCCACTTT	CASRVKGQGNNSPLHF
11	.	TRBJ2-7	TRBV20-1	.	TGCAGTGGCAACGTTGACTACGAGCAGTACTTC	CSGNVDYEQYF
13	.	TRBJ1-2	TRBV6-6	.	TGTGCCAGCAGAGATCAGACTAACTATGGCTACACCTTC	CASRDQTNYGYTF
16	.	TRBJ2-1	TRBV7-2	.	TGTGCCAGCAGCTCTTCCCGGGGGGCCGACTACAATGAGCAGTTCTTC	CASSSSRGADYNEQFF